This T cell receptor beta chain was observed in a study of shared clonotypes between healthy human individuals. Using immunoSEQ multiplex PCR, the repertoire was profiled, and TCRdb retains in-frame clones only, with some absent. The data hold about 1,800,000 clones, with about 95% observed a single time. This CDR3 is built from 16 residues. V shed 0 bases and J 2 bases; nucleotides not matched to a gene: 4. Germline V gives CDR1 LGHNA, CDR2 YSLEER. Naive CD8 populations comprised CD45RO-negative cells positively selected for CCR7, excluding terminally differentiated effector memory CD45RA+ cells. This TCR was recovered from a man younger than 35 in good health. Material: naive CD8+ T cells sorted from blood. V gene TRBV4-3 combines with J gene TRBJ2-1; 7 bases map to TRBD2. DNA of the CDR3: TGCGCCAGCAGCCAAGAAACTAGCGCCGCCTACAATGAGCAGTTCTTC. It translates to CASSQETSAAYNEQFF.